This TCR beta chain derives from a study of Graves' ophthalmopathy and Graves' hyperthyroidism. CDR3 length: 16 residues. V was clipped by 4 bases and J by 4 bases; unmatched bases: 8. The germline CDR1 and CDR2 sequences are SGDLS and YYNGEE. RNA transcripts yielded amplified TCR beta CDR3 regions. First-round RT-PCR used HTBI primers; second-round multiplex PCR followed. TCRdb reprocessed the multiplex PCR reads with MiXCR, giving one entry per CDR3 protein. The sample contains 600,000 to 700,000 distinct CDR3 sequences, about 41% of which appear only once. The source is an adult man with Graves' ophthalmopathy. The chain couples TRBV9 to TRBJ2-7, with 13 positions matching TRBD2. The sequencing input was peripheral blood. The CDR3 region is CASSRTSGGTSYEQYF. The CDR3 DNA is TGTGCCAGCAGCCGGACTAGCGGGGGCACCAGTTACGAGCAGTACTTC.